The 19 T cell receptor beta chains in this list originate from one sample, sequenced in a study of blood T cell repertoires in COVID-19 (dated by TCRdb to about 2020). The library came from the immunoSEQ multiplex PCR assay. TCRdb took over this immuneACCESS table, retaining in-frame rearrangements with V and J assigned. Such tables are incomplete; in checked studies, under half of the missing clones stem from an unresolved V gene, and the remainder is unexplained. The sample table holds about 130,000 clones, of which approximately 83% were seen once. The ten most abundant clones make up 3% to 3.5% of the sample. Sequencing was carried out using peripheral blood. The receptor source for this set is a woman of 80 years or more with acute or convalescent COVID-19.

The rearrangement links TRBV30 to TRBJ2-2, with D possibly being TRBD2 (6 bases). From germline, CDR1 is GTSNPN and CDR2 SVGIG (reference sequence). Trimming removed 0 bases from V and 3 bases from J, with 11 bases in between. The CDR3 is 15 residues long. Written as DNA, the CDR3 is TGTGCCTGGAGTGTACGGGGACTTGACACCGGGGAGCTGTTTTTT. Protein product: CAWSVRGLDTGELFF.

V gene TRBV18 combines with J gene TRBJ1-1, with TRBD1 as a possible D gene (5 bases). Germline V gene data show CDR1 as KGHSH and CDR2 as LQKENI. The CDR3 extends over 14 amino acids. Trimming removed 1 base at V and 8 bases at J, with 14 bases between. The CDR3 DNA follows: TGTGCCAGCTCACCACATGAGGGAGGGGCGGAAGCTTTCTTT. Protein: CASSPHEGGAEAFF.

The CDR3 DNA sequence: TGTGCCAGCAGCCCCCAAGGAGGACCTGGAAACACCATATATTTT. It specifies CASSPQGGPGNTIYF. This chain uses TRBV7-3 with TRBJ1-3; D remains ambiguous. Germline CDR1 SGHTA, CDR2 FQGTGA. V gave up 5 bases and J gave up 2 bases, with 13 bases separating them. CDR3 size: 15 residues.

The J gene is TRBJ2-2, the V gene TRBV10-1; no reliable D call. The V gene's germline CDR1 is WNHNN and CDR2 SYGVQD (reference sequence). This CDR3 is built from 13 residues. Trimming took off 3 bases at V and 6 bases at J, with 8 bases between the two ends. This CDR3 is CASSDNRAGELFF. The CDR3 DNA is TGCGCCAGCAGTGATAATCGGGCCGGGGAGCTGTTTTTT.

This clone has more than one count but fewer than ten. The V call is TRBV6-5, the J call TRBJ2-3; 12 bases line up with TRBD2. Germline CDR1 MNHEY, CDR2 SVGAGI. The CDR3 has 16 amino acids. Trimming at V came to 4 bases and at J to 7 bases, leaving 9 bases not matched to a gene. The CDR3, as DNA: TGTGCCAGCAGTTCCCCCGCTAGCGGGGGGGCGAATACGCAGTATTTT. Residues: CASSSPASGGANTQYF.

The chain uses TRBV2 and TRBJ1-6; tentatively, D is TRBD1 (6 bases). Germline loops: CDR1 SNHLY, CDR2 FYNNEI. The CDR3 consists of 13 residues. The ends were cut back, 6 bases at V and 7 bases at J, with 10 bases in the middle. This CDR3 is CASRDSRNSPLHF. The CDR3 nucleotides are TGTGCCAGCAGGGACAGCCGAAATTCACCCCTCCACTTT.

The chain recombines TRBV29-1 with TRBJ1-1; 7 bases line up with TRBD1. The V and J ends lost 6 bases and 4 bases, in that order; junction bases with no gene match: 5. CDR1 SQVTM and CDR2 ANQGSEA come from the germline V gene. This CDR3 contains 12 residues. CDR3 loop: CSVANRGTEAFF. The DNA for the CDR3 is TGCAGCGTGGCAAACAGGGGCACTGAAGCTTTCTTT.

The chain employs TRBV5-1 and TRBJ1-3; 7 positions agree with TRBD1. CDR3 size: 16 residues. CDR1 and CDR2 (germline): SGHRS, YFSETQ. V lost 7 bases, J lost 0 bases, and 10 bases stayed unmatched. CDR3 in DNA: TGCGCCAGCGCAACTGGGACAGTTCCCTCTGGAAACACCATATATTTT. Its translation is CASATGTVPSGNTIYF.

This chain uses TRBV5-1 with TRBJ1-1; D is undetermined. This CDR3 has 15 amino acids. Trimming left V 2 bases short and J 1 base short, with 12 bases between. In germline, CDR1 is SGHRS, CDR2 YFSETQ. The CDR3 DNA follows: TGCGCCAGCAGCTTTAGTGAGGGCTGGAACACTGAAGCTTTCTTT. It yields the protein CASSFSEGWNTEAFF.

The table lists this clone with a count of one. The chain combines TRBV24-1 with TRBJ1-4; D perhaps matches TRBD1 (6 bases). Trimming left V 0 bases short and J 0 bases short, with 13 bases between. CDR3 length equals 18 residues. Germline V gene sequence: CDR1 KGHDR, CDR2 SFDVKD. In DNA form, the CDR3 reads TGTGCCACCAGTGATTTGGGACAGACGGCGGCAACTAATGAAAAACTGTTTTTT. This sequence encodes CATSDLGQTAATNEKLFF.

This clone was counted a few times. The J gene is TRBJ1-5, the V gene TRBV6-2 or TRBV6-3; D may be TRBD1 (5 bases). The CDR3 contains 15 residues. Germline CDR1 MNHEY, CDR2 SVGEGT. The ends were cut back, 4 bases at V and 5 bases at J, with 15 bases in the middle. The chain's CDR3 is CASSSSTKGYQPQHF. DNA for the CDR3: TGTGCCAGCAGTTCCTCAACTAAGGGGTATCAGCCCCAGCATTTT.

The rearrangement links TRBV9 to TRBJ1-1, with D unclear. The CDR3 has 15 residues. The V gene's germline CDR1 is SGDLS and CDR2 YYNGEE. The V end was cut by 0 bases, the J end by 0 bases, with 9 bases between. CDR3 protein: CASSVAPTMNTEAFF. The CDR3 nucleotides read TGTGCCAGCAGCGTAGCTCCCACAATGAACACTGAAGCTTTCTTT.

The rearrangement links TRBV6-5 to TRBJ1-5; tentatively, D is TRBD1 (5 bases). The CDR3 length is 15 residues. V lost 6 bases and J lost 1, with 13 bases in between. Germline loops: CDR1 MNHEY, CDR2 SVGAGI. The CDR3 nucleotides are TGTGCCAGCAGACGTTCGGAGGGGAGCAATCAGCCCCAGCATTTT. This gives the protein CASRRSEGSNQPQHF.

The V call is TRBV5-1, the J call TRBJ2-5; D unclear. The V end lost 4 bases, the J end lost 3 bases, and 16 bases lay between the germline ends. Germline CDR1 and CDR2: SGHRS and YFSETQ. The CDR3 has 15 amino acids. Written as DNA, the CDR3 is TGCGCCAGCAGCCCGAACCCCCAGGATAAAGAGACCCAGTACTTC. Protein sequence: CASSPNPQDKETQYF.

The chain has TRBV5-6 and TRBJ1-1, with 10 bases that match TRBD1. Germline V CDR1 and CDR2: SGHDT, YYEEEE. J lost 5 bases, V lost 3 bases, and 4 bases had no gene match. The CDR3 has 14 amino acids. The CDR3 DNA sequence: TGTGCCAGCAGCTGGGACAGGGGAGGAACTGAAGCTTTCTTT. Translation: CASSWDRGGTEAFF. The full variable domain, rest sourced from reference TRBV5-6 and TRBJ1-1, is DAGVTQSPTHLIKTRGQQVTLRCSPKSGHDTVSWYQQALGQGPQFIFQYYEEEERQRGNFPDRFSGHQFPNYSSELNVNALLLGDSALYLCASSWDRGGTEAFFGQGTRLTVV.

The V call is TRBV18, the J call TRBJ1-3, with 8 bases lining up with TRBD1. J gave up 4 bases and V 2 bases, and 7 bases lay outside the gene matches. The germline gives CDR1 KGHSH, CDR2 LQKENI. The CDR3 spans 16 residues. CDR3 residues: CASSPTRQGPGNTIYF. The DNA of the CDR3 is TGTGCCAGCTCACCAACGCGACAGGGGCCGGGAAACACCATATATTTT.

The rearrangement links TRBV3-1 (or the pseudogene TRBV3-2) to TRBJ2-5; TRBD2 matches at 11 bases. The germline V gene encodes CDR1 LGHDT and CDR2 YNNKEL (reference sequence). This CDR3 has 18 amino acids. V lost 1 base and J lost 2; bases outside the gene matches: 9. CDR3 sequence: CASSQGLAGLGWQETQYF. DNA of the CDR3: TGTGCCAGCAGCCAAGGACTAGCGGGGCTCGGTTGGCAAGAGACCCAGTACTTC.

V usage is TRBV7-3 and J usage is TRBJ1-6, with D maybe TRBD1 (5 bases). V lost 5 bases, J lost 10 bases, and 18 bases lay in between. The CDR3 sequence is 15 residues long. From germline, CDR1 is SGHTA and CDR2 FQGTGA. The CDR3 region has the DNA TGTGCCAGCAGCCCCACGGCAGGGTTTGTATCACCCCTCCACTTT. This sequence encodes CASSPTAGFVSPLHF.

On this clone: Other DNA sequences within the sample encode an identical CDR3. The chain has TRBV5-1 and TRBJ2-3; the match to TRBD2 covers 11 bases. Unmatched junction bases numbered 4, after V lost 4 bases and J lost 0 bases. Germline V lookup: CDR1 SGHRS, CDR2 YFSETQ. The CDR3 spans 16 residues. CDR3 residues: CASSLAGGPSTDTQYF. For the CDR3, the DNA is TGCGCCAGCAGCCTAGCGGGGGGTCCTAGCACAGATACGCAGTATTTT.